The rows below give T cell receptor beta chains drawn from one sample of a study of T-cell memory formation after mild COVID-19. MiXCR, run by TCRdb on the 5' RACE reads, gives a single entry per CDR3 protein. Of about 270,000 distinct CDR3 sequences detected, under 20% appear once; the ten largest clones hold approximately 22%. The sample consisted of PBMCs or a T cell subset sorted from them (not recorded which). The receptors derive from a man between 18 and 35 years old who had mild COVID-19 (a few samples of this study predate the infection). Cell type and time point are not known. CDR3s include the opening cysteine and the closing phenylalanine or tryptophan. A D gene is named only where the DNA matches it firmly. Clone size is shown for a subset of rows, as once, few, many or a class of expanded clone.

CDR3aa,CDR3nt,abundance,d_gene,v_gene,j_gene
CASKDTQYF,TGTGCCAGCAAAGATACGCAGTATTTT,.,.,TRBV7-9,TRBJ2-3
CSVGVGGPYQETQYF,TGCAGCGTTGGGGTAGGGGGGCCGTACCAAGAGACCCAGTACTTC,many,.,TRBV29-1,TRBJ2-5
CASSLQWSGELFF,TGTGCCAGCAGCTTACAATGGAGCGGGGAGCTGTTTTTT,.,.,TRBV11-3,TRBJ2-2
CSVEWGSYTDTQYF,TGCAGCGTTGAGTGGGGGTCATACACAGATACGCAGTATTTT,.,.,TRBV29-1,TRBJ2-3
CASSTPDRIEQYF,TGCGCCAGCAGCACCCCGGACAGGATCGAGCAGTACTTC,many,TRBD1,TRBV4-3,TRBJ2-7
CASSLAGRGVDEQFF,TGTGCCAGCAGCTTAGCGGGCAGGGGGGTCGATGAGCAGTTCTTC,.,.,TRBV7-6,TRBJ2-1
CASSRAAEANYGYTF,TGTGCCAGCAGCCGAGCGGCGGAAGCTAACTATGGCTACACCTTC,few,.,TRBV7-2,TRBJ1-2
CARQGYGYTF,TGTGCCAGACAGGGGTATGGCTACACCTTC,.,TRBD1,TRBV27,TRBJ1-2
CASSEAWQAYEQYF,TGTGCCAGCAGTGAAGCGTGGCAGGCCTACGAGCAGTACTTC,few,.,TRBV6-1,TRBJ2-7
CASRQGPGYNSPLHF,TGCGCCAGCAGACAAGGGCCCGGCTATAATTCACCCCTCCACTTT,.,.,TRBV4-3,TRBJ1-6
CASIPGTSGGSSTDTQYF,TGTGCCAGCATCCCTGGGACTAGCGGGGGGAGTAGCACAGATACGCAGTATTTT,.,TRBD2,TRBV12-3/TRBV12-4,TRBJ2-3
CASSPPSAGGLETQYF,TGTGCCAGCAGTCCCCCCTCGGCGGGGGGGTTAGAGACCCAGTACTTC,few,TRBD2,TRBV6-5,TRBJ2-5
CASSPRVGEETQYF,TGTGCCAGCTCCCCCAGGGTTGGCGAAGAGACCCAGTACTTC,few,.,TRBV18,TRBJ2-5
CASSSADTQYF,TGTGCCAGCAGTTCTGCAGATACGCAGTATTTT,many,.,TRBV6-2/TRBV6-3,TRBJ2-3
CASSERAYNEQFF,TGCGCCAGCAGTGAAAGGGCTTACAATGAGCAGTTCTTC,.,.,TRBV10-2,TRBJ2-1
CASRARAFFSGNTIYF,TGTGCCAGCAGGGCCCGGGCCTTTTTCTCTGGAAACACCATATATTTT,.,.,TRBV2,TRBJ1-3
CASSPGRQTEAFF,TGTGCCAGCAGCCCCGGACGCCAGACTGAAGCTTTCTTT,once,.,TRBV7-8,TRBJ1-1
CASSLEVADTQYF,TGCGCCAGCAGCTTGGAGGTCGCAGATACGCAGTATTTT,few,.,TRBV5-1,TRBJ2-3